This T cell receptor (beta chain) stems from a study of chemoradiotherapy in HPV16-positive cancers. Findings of the study overall: For HPV16-positive patients, expanding HPV-responsive T cells associated with longer recurrence-free survival. Non-HPV-specific T cells did not expand in tumors during treatment, whereas candidate HPV-specific clones and E7-related motifs did. Only two HPV16-positive patients supplied the functional HPV-specificity definition.

Points on this clone: Its specificity is unknown.

Repertoires were sampled repeatedly during chemoradiotherapy. Assay used: immunoSEQ multiplex PCR; TCRdb lists only in-frame clones, some missing. The sample includes 2,500 to 3,000 clones, 85% to 90% of them seen just once. The sequencing used tumor tissue, collected from a patient who underwent chemoradiotherapy. This TCR came from a human donor with HPV-associated anogenital cancer.

The CDR3 DNA reads TGTGCCAGCAGCTTACGTGGTCCACCCCACACCGGGGAGCTGTTTTTT. Translated: CASSLRGPPHTGELFF. This chain joins TRBV7-3 and TRBJ2-2; D ambiguous. Deletions cut 2 bases from V and 3 bases from J, with 13 bases between. Germline loops: CDR1 SGHTA, CDR2 FQGTGA. CDR3 size: 16 residues. The whole variable domain, filled in from reference TRBV7-3 and TRBJ2-2, reads GAGVSQTPSNKVTEKGKYVELRCDPISGHTALYWYRQSLGQGPEFLIYFQGTGAADDSGLPNDRFFAVRPEGSVSTLKIQRTERGDSAVYLCASSLRGPPHTGELFFGEGSRLTVL.